Listed here is a single T cell receptor beta chain. With a much larger clone just one base away, this may be a read error. TCR beta CDR3 sequences were amplified from RNA transcripts. The HTBI primer set served for first-round RT-PCR of the TCR CDR3. From the multiplex PCR reads, TCRdb called clonotypes with MiXCR, one entry per CDR3 protein. The data hold hundreds of thousands of distinct CDR3 sequences, with around 22% observed a single time. This record comes from a study of T cells in Graves' hyperthyroidism and ophthalmopathy. Study as a whole: Peripheral blood samples were taken at initial diagnosis, prior to any treatment.

Germline CDR1 is LNHDA and CDR2 is SQIVND (reference sequence). The CDR3 is made up of 14 amino acids. The source of this sequence is a woman aged 25 to 39 with Graves' ophthalmopathy. This chain joins TRBV19 and TRBJ1-1; tentatively, D is TRBD1 (5 bases). Sequenced material: blood. CDR3 in amino acids: CASSPQWGWTEACF. DNA for the CDR3: TGTGCCAGTAGTCCACAATGGGGCTGGACTGAAGCTTGCTTT.